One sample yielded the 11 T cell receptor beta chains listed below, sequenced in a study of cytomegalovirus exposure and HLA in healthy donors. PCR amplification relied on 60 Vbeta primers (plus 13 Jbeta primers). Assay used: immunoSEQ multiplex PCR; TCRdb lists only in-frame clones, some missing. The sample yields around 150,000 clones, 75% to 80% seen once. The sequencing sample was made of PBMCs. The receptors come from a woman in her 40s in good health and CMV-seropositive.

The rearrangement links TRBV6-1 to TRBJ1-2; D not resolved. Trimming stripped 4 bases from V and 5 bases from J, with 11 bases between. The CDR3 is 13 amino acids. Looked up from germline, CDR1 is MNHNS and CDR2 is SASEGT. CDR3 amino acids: CASSGATQYGYTF. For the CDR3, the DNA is TGTGCCAGCAGTGGAGCTACCCAGTATGGCTACACCTTC.

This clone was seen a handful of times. The chain's CDR3 is CASRATRFLNTEAFF. CDR3 DNA sequence: TGTGCCAGCAGAGCAACCAGGTTCCTGAACACTGAAGCTTTCTTT. J is TRBJ1-1 and V is TRBV6-5; D ambiguous. The germline V gene has CDR1 MNHEY and CDR2 SVGAGI. This CDR3 comprises 15 residues. Trimming shortened V by 6 bases and J by 0 bases, and 14 bases separated the two germline ends.

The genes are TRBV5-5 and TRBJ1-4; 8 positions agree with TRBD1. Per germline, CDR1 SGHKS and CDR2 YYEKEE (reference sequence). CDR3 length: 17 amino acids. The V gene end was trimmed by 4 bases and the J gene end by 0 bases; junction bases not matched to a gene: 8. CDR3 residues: CASSIRTGNPTNEKLFF. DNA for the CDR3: TGTGCCAGCAGCATACGGACAGGGAACCCAACTAATGAAAAACTGTTTTTT.

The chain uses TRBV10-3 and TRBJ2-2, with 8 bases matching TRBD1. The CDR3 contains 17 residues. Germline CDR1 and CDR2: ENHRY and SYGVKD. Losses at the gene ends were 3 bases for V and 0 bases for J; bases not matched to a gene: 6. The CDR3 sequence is CAISDRSRGPNTGELFF. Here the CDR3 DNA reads TGTGCCATCAGTGACCGCTCCAGGGGGCCGAACACCGGGGAGCTGTTTTTT.

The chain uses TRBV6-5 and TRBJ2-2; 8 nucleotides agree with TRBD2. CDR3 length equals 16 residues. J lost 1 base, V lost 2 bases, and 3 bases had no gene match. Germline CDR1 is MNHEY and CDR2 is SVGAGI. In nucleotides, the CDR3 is TGTGCCAGCAGTTACCGGGGGGGCCTGAACACCGGGGAGCTGTTTTTT. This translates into CASSYRGGLNTGELFF.

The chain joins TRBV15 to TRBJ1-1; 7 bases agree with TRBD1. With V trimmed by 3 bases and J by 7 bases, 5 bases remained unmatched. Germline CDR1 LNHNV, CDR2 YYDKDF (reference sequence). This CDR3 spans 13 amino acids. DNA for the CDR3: TGTGCCACCAGCAGGAAGGGGGACAGTGAAGCTTTCTTT. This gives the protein CATSRKGDSEAFF.

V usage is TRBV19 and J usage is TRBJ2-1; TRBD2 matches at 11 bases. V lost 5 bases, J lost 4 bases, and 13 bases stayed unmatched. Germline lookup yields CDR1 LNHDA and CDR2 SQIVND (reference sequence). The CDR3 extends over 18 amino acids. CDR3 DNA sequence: TGTGCCAGTAGTTCCGCCCGAACTAGCGGGAGACATTACAATGAGCAGTTCTTC. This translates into CASSSARTSGRHYNEQFF.

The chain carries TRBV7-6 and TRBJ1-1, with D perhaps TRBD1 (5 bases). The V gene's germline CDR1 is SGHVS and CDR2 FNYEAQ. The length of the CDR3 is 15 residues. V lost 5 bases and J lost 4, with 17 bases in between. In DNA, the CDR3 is TGTGCCAGCAGCCCAGGCGGGGGGGGAAGCACTGAAGCTTTCTTT. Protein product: CASSPGGGGSTEAFF.

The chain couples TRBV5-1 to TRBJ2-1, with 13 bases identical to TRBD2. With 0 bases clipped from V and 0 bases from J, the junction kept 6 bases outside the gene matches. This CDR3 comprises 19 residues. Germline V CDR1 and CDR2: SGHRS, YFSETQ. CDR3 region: CASSLGLAGGPSSYNEQFF. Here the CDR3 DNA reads TGCGCCAGCAGCTTGGGACTAGCGGGGGGCCCGAGCTCCTACAATGAGCAGTTCTTC. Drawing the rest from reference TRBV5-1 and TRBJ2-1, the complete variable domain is KAGVTQTPRYLIKTRGQQVTLSCSPISGHRSVSWYQQTPGQGLQFLFEYFSETQRNKGNFPGRFSGRQFSNSRSEMNVSTLELGDSALYLCASSLGLAGGPSSYNEQFFGPGTRLTVL.

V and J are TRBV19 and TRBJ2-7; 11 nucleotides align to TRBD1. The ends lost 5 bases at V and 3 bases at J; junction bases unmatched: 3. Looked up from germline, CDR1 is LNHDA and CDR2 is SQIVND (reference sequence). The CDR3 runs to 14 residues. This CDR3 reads CASSRTGGLYEQYF. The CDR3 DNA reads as TGTGCCAGTAGTCGGACAGGGGGCCTCTACGAGCAGTACTTC.

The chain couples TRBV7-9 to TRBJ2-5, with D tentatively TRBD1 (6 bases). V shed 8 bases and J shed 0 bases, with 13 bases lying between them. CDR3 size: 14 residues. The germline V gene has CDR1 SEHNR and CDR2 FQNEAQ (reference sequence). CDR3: CASGQQGNQETQYF. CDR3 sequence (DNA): TGTGCCAGCGGTCAACAGGGAAACCAAGAGACCCAGTACTTC.